The text below deals with one T cell receptor (beta chain). The antigen is unknown. Mismatch with germline at one junction end may stem from a read error. The entry originates in a study of CD8+CD57+ T cells in acquired aplastic anemia. Study outcomes and limitations: Both patients and controls carried the same twenty-nine CD8+ CDR3 sequences.

The CDR3 consists of 14 residues. CDR1 is SEHNR and CDR2 is FQNEAQ in the germline V gene (reference sequence). Researchers used genomic DNA as the template to profile TCR beta VDJ and CDR3. A single record per CDR3 protein comes from TCRdb applying MiXCR to the reads. The data show approximately 380,000 distinct CDR3 sequences, around 72% seen once. The source is a human donor in good health, serving as a control. This chain joins TRBV7-9 and TRBJ2-3; 7 nucleotides agree with TRBD2. Sequenced material: sorted CD4+, CD8+, or CD8+CD57+ T cells (not recorded which) from PBMCs. CDR3 DNA sequence: TGTGCCAGCAGCTGGGGGGGGGGGGGTGATACGCGGTATTTT. It specifies CASSWGGGGDTRYF. The full variable domain, rest sourced from reference TRBV7-9 and TRBJ2-3, is DTGVSQNPRHKITKRGQNVTFRCDPISEHNRLYWYRQTLGQGPEFLTYFQNEAQLEKSRLLSDRFSAERPKGSFSTLEIQRTEQGDSAMYLCASSWGGGGDTRYFGPGTRLTVL.